The rows below give T cell receptor beta chains drawn from one sample of a study of T cell responses to AZD1222 COVID-19 vaccine. The protocol was immunoSEQ multiplex PCR, while the TCRdb copy is restricted to in-frame clones and leaves out a portion. Of around 47,000 clones detected, over 75% appear once; the ten largest clones hold about 20%. The sample in question was peripheral blood, obtained 28 days after the second dose of the MenACWY control vaccine. All receptors derive from an adult who received the MenACWY meningococcal vaccine as a control. CDR3s include the opening cysteine and the closing phenylalanine or tryptophan. The D gene is left open where the match is weak. The size of a clone is reported for some rows only, either as once, few or many, or as a class for expanded clones.

v_gene	d_gene	j_gene	len	abundance	CDR3nt	CDR3aa
TRBV14	NA	TRBJ2-1	13	NA	TGTGCCAGCAGCCTTTTTTGGAAGAATGAGCAGTTCTTC	CASSLFWKNEQFF
TRBV9	TRBD2	TRBJ2-1	16	NA	TGTGCCAGCAGCGCTAGCGGGAGGCCCTCCTACAATGAGCAGTTCTTC	CASSASGRPSYNEQFF
TRBV7-8	NA	TRBJ1-2	12	once	TGTGCCAGCAGCTTAGATCCTTATGGCTACACCTTC	CASSLDPYGYTF
TRBV30	TRBD1	TRBJ1-6	15	NA	TGTGCCTGGAGTACCGACAGGGGGACAGGGACACCCCTCCACTTT	CAWSTDRGTGTPLHF
TRBV2	NA	TRBJ1-4	12	NA	TGTGCCAGCAGCGAGGGAGGGGAAAAACTGTTTTTT	CASSEGGEKLFF
TRBV2	NA	TRBJ1-4	15	NA	TGTGCCAGTGGTGGGGTCGGTACGGCTAATGAAAAACTGTTTTTT	CASGGVGTANEKLFF
TRBV5-1	TRBD1	TRBJ1-2	15	NA	TGCGCCAGCAGCTTGGGGGCGCAGGGGGCGAACGGCTACACCTTC	CASSLGAQGANGYTF
TRBV30	NA	TRBJ1-1	10	once	TGTGCCTACCAGAACCTCGGAGCTTTCTTT	CAYQNLGAFF
TRBV15	TRBD1	TRBJ1-4	16	NA	TGTGCCACCAGCAACAGGGGGCCTCTGGCTAATGAAAAACTGTTTTTT	CATSNRGPLANEKLFF
TRBV21-1	NA	TRBJ2-1	15	NA	TGTGCCAGCAGCCCACCGGGACAGCGATACAATGAGCAGTTCTTC	CASSPPGQRYNEQFF
TRBV6-2/TRBV6-3	TRBD2	TRBJ2-3	19	NA	TGTGCCAGCAGTTACTGGGTCACCCAGACGACTAGCGGGAGGGATACGCAGTATTTT	CASSYWVTQTTSGRDTQYF
TRBV7-8	TRBD2	TRBJ2-5	15	NA	TGTGCCAGCAACCCCCTGGGAGGGGTAGGGGAGACCCAGTACTTC	CASNPLGGVGETQYF
TRBV6-4	TRBD2	TRBJ2-1	15	NA	TGTGCCACCTCCCTAACTAGCGGTGAATACAATGAGCAGTTCTTC	CATSLTSGEYNEQFF
TRBV19	NA	TRBJ2-1	15	once	TGTGCCAGTACTGCTGGGGTTAGTGGGTACAATGAGCAGTTCTTC	CASTAGVSGYNEQFF
TRBV18	TRBD1	TRBJ2-2	16	few	TGTGCCAGCTCATTGGGACAGGGGGATTACACCGGGGAGCTGTTTTTT	CASSLGQGDYTGELFF
TRBV11-2	TRBD1	TRBJ2-1	13	NA	TGTGCCACCCGGGACAGCGCTTACAATGAGCAGTTCTTC	CATRDSAYNEQFF
TRBV7-9	NA	TRBJ1-6	12	once	TGTGCCAGCAGCCAAACGGAGTCACCCCTCCACTTT	CASSQTESPLHF
TRBV7-2	NA	TRBJ1-1	15	NA	TGTGCCAGCAGCTTAGCCTCAGGAGTGAACACTGAAGCTTTCTTT	CASSLASGVNTEAFF
TRBV28	NA	TRBJ1-5	15	once	TGTGCCAGCAGTTCCTTTGACAGAGTGGATCAGCCCCAGCATTTT	CASSSFDRVDQPQHF
TRBV7-3	NA	TRBJ1-5	15	NA	TGTGCCAGCAGCCCCTTCGCGGGGGACAATCAGCCCCAGCATTTT	CASSPFAGDNQPQHF
TRBV5-5	NA	TRBJ1-5	12	NA	TGTGCCAGCAGCTTGGTAGGTGGGCCCCAGCATTTT	CASSLVGGPQHF
TRBV10-3	NA	TRBJ1-2	16	NA	TGTGCCATCAGTGAGGAGGTGGGACTCTCGAACTATGGCTACACCTTC	CAISEEVGLSNYGYTF
TRBV5-1	TRBD1	TRBJ2-2	16	NA	TGCGCCAGCAGCCAGAAGACAGGGGGAAAGTTCGGGGAGCTGTTTTTT	CASSQKTGGKFGELFF
TRBV6-5	TRBD2	TRBJ2-3	15	few	TGTGCCAGCGCAGAGGGACTAGCGGGGGCAGATACGCAGTATTTT	CASAEGLAGADTQYF
TRBV7-6	TRBD2	TRBJ2-3	16	NA	TGTGCCAGCAGCTTAGGTCCGGGGGGGCTCAGAGATACGCAGTATTTT	CASSLGPGGLRDTQYF
TRBV5-1	TRBD1	TRBJ1-1	16	NA	TGCGCCAGCAGCTTGGGGACAGGGGGCGCATCTGCTGAAGCTTTCTTT	CASSLGTGGASAEAFF
TRBV12-5	TRBD1	TRBJ2-7	14	few	TGTGCTTCCCGGGACAGGGGGCGCTCCTACGAGCAGTACTTC	CASRDRGRSYEQYF
TRBV24-1	TRBD2	TRBJ2-1	16	NA	TGTGCCACCAGTGACACCCTCGGGACTAGCCGAGGTGAGCAGTTCTTC	CATSDTLGTSRGEQFF
TRBV18	NA	TRBJ1-2	13	NA	TGTGCCAGCTCACTCAGACAAGACTATGGCTACACCTTC	CASSLRQDYGYTF
TRBV7-8	NA	TRBJ1-1	14	NA	TGTGCCAGCAGTCAGAACAGGGCAAACACTGAAGCTTTCTTT	CASSQNRANTEAFF
TRBV18	NA	TRBJ2-7	12	NA	TGTGCCAGCTCCCCGGCGGCGCGCGAGCAGTACTTC	CASSPAAREQYF
TRBV5-1	NA	TRBJ2-1	14	NA	TGCGCCAGCAGCTTGGCTTGGCAGGGTGATGAGCAGTTCTTC	CASSLAWQGDEQFF
TRBV6-1	NA	TRBJ1-3	18	NA	TGTGCCAGCAGTGAATTCCCTACGTGGCTCAGCTCTGGAAACACCATATATTTT	CASSEFPTWLSSGNTIYF
TRBV6-1	TRBD1	TRBJ2-7	15	few	TGTGCCAGCAGTGAGGGGACAGGTCTCCCCTACGAGCAGTACTTC	CASSEGTGLPYEQYF
TRBV11-3	TRBD1	TRBJ1-5	15	NA	TGTGCCAGCAGCTCCCTCGGACAGGGAGGTCAGCCCCAGCATTTT	CASSSLGQGGQPQHF
TRBV9	NA	TRBJ1-3	16	NA	TGTGCCAGCAGCGTAGATGGGCGGCACTCTGGAAACACCATATATTTT	CASSVDGRHSGNTIYF
TRBV2	NA	TRBJ2-3	15	medium-sized	TGTGCCAGCAGCCCGCAGGGGTTGGGCACAGATACGCAGTATTTT	CASSPQGLGTDTQYF
TRBV18	TRBD2	TRBJ2-7	16	NA	TGTGCCAGCTCACCAGCACTAGCGCACGACTCCTACGAGCAGTACTTC	CASSPALAHDSYEQYF
TRBV4-2	NA	TRBJ1-6	15	NA	TGTGCCAGCAGCGCCCAAGGGACCGGGAATTCACCCCTCCACTTT	CASSAQGTGNSPLHF
TRBV19	NA	TRBJ1-1	10	NA	TGTGCCAGTGGGACCTTTGAAGCTTTCTTT	CASGTFEAFF
TRBV5-1	NA	TRBJ2-5	13	NA	TGCGCCAGCAGCTTTTCCTACCAAGAGACCCAGTACTTC	CASSFSYQETQYF
TRBV19	NA	TRBJ2-2	12	few	TGTGCCACCCTGGGGGACACCGGGGAGCTGTTTTTT	CATLGDTGELFF
TRBV11-3	NA	TRBJ2-4	12	NA	TGTGCCAGCAGCTTAACTGGTGACATTCAGTACTTC	CASSLTGDIQYF
TRBV6-5	NA	TRBJ2-2	16	NA	TGTGCCAGCAGTTTGTCTGTGGCAGGGAACACCGGGGAGCTGTTTTTT	CASSLSVAGNTGELFF
TRBV7-8	TRBD1	TRBJ2-6	20	NA	TGTGCCAGCAGCTTAGCTCCTCGACAGGGTAGACTGTCTGGGGCCAACGTCCTGACTTTC	CASSLAPRQGRLSGANVLTF
TRBV12-3/TRBV12-4	NA	TRBJ2-2	13	NA	TGTGCCAGCACTGCACGGGGGCCTAGGTTACTGTTTTTT	CASTARGPRLLFF
TRBV3-1/TRBV3-2	TRBD2	TRBJ2-1	14	NA	TGTGCCAGCAGCCAAGTTCTAGCGGCGGGTGAGCAGTTCTTC	CASSQVLAAGEQFF
TRBV19	NA	TRBJ1-5	13	NA	TGTGCCAGTAGTATCCAGGTCGATCAGCCCCAGCATTTT	CASSIQVDQPQHF